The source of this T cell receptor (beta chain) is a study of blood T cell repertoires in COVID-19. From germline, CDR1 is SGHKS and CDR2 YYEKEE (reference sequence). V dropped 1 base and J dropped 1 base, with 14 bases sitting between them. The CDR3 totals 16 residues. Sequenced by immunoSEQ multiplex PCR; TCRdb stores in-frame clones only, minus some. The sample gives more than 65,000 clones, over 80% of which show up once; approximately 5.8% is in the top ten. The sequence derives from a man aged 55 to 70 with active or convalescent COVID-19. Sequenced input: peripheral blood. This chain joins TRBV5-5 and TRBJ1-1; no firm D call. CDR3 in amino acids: CASSLWEQFPNTEAFF. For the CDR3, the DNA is TGTGCCAGCAGCTTGTGGGAGCAATTCCCGAACACTGAAGCTTTCTTT.